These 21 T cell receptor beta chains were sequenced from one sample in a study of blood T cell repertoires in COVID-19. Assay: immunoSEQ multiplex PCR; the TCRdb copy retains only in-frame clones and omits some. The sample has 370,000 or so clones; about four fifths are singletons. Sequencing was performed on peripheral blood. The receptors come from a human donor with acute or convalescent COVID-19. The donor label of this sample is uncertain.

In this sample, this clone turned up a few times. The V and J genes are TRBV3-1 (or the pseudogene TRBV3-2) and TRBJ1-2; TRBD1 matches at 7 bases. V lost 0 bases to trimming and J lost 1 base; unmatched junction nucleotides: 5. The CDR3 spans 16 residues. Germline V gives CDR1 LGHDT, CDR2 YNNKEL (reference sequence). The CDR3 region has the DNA TGTGCCAGCAGCCAAGAGGGACAGCTTAATAACTATGGCTACACCTTC. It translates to CASSQEGQLNNYGYTF.

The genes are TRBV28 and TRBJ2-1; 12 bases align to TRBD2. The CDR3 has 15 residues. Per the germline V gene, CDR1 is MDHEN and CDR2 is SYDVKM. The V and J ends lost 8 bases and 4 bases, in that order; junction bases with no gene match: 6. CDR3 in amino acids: CASVVTSGGYNEQFF. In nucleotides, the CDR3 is TGTGCCAGCGTTGTTACTAGCGGGGGGTACAATGAGCAGTTCTTC.

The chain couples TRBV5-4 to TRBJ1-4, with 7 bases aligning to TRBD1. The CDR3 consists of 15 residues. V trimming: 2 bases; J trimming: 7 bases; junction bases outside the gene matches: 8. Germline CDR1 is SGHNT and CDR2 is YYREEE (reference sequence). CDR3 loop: CASSLRTGGGEKLFF. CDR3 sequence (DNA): TGTGCCAGCAGCTTAAGGACAGGAGGCGGTGAAAAACTGTTTTTT.

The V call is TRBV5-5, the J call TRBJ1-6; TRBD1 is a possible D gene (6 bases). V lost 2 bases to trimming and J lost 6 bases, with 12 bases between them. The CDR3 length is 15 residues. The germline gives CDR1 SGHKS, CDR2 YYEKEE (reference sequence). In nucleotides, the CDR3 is TGTGCCAGCAGCTTCGGTGGCAGGGGTAATTCACCCCTCCACTTT. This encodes CASSFGGRGNSPLHF.

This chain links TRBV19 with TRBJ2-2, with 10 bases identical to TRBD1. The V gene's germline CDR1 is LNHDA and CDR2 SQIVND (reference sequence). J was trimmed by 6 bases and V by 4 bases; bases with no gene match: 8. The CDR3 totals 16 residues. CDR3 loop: CASSKGTGVFPGELFF. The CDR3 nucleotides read TGTGCCAGTAGTAAAGGGACAGGGGTATTTCCCGGGGAGCTGTTTTTT. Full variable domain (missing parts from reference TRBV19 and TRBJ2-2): DGGITQSPKYLFRKEGQNVTLSCEQNLNHDAMYWYRQDPGQGLRLIYYSQIVNDFQKGDIAEGYSVSREKKESFPLTVTSAQKNPTAFYLCASSKGTGVFPGELFFGEGSRLTVL.

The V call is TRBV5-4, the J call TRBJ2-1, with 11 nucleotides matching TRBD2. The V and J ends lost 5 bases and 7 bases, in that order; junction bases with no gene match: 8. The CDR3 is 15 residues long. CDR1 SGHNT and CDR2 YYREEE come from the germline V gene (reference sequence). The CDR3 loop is CASRPLAGGKNEQFF. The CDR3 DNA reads TGTGCCAGCAGACCCCTAGCGGGAGGTAAGAATGAGCAGTTCTTC.

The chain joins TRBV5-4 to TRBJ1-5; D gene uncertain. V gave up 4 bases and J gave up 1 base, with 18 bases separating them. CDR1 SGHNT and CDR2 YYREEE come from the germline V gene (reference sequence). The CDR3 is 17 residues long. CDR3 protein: CASSPAHWVRSNQPQHF. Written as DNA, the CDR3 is TGTGCCAGCAGCCCCGCTCACTGGGTGCGGAGCAATCAGCCCCAGCATTTT.

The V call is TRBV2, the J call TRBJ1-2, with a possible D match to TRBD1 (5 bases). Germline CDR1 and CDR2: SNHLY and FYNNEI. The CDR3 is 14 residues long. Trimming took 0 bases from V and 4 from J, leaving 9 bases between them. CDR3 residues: CASSEARAGYGYTF. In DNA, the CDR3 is TGTGCCAGCAGTGAAGCCAGGGCTGGCTATGGCTACACCTTC.

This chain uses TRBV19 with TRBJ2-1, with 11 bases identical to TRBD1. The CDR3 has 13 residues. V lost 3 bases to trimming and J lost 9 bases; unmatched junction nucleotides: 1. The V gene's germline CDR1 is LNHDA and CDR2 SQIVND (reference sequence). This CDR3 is CASSMGQGGEQFF. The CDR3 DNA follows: TGTGCCAGTAGTATGGGACAGGGGGGTGAGCAGTTCTTC.

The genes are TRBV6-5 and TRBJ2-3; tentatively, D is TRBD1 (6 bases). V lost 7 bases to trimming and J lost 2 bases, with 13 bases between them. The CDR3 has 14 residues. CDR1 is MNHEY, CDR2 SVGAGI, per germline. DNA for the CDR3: TGTGCCAGCAAAACCGGACAGCTCACAGATACGCAGTATTTT. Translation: CASKTGQLTDTQYF.

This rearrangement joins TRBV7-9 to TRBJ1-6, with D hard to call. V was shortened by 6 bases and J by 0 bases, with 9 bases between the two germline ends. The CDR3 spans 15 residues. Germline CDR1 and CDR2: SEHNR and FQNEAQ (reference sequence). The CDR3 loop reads CASRVGSSYNSPLHF. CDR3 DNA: TGTGCCAGCAGGGTGGGGAGCTCCTATAATTCACCCCTCCACTTT. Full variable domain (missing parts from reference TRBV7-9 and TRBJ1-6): DTGVSQNPRHKITKRGQNVTFRCDPISEHNRLYWYRQTLGQGPEFLTYFQNEAQLEKSRLLSDRFSAERPKGSFSTLEIQRTEQGDSAMYLCASRVGSSYNSPLHFGNGTRLTVT.

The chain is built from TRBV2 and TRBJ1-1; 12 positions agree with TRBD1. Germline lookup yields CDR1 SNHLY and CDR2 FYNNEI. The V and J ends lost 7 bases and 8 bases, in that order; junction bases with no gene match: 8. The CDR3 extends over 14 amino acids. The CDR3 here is CASNPGQGASEAFF. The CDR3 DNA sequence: TGTGCCAGCAACCCGGGACAGGGGGCTTCAGAAGCTTTCTTT.

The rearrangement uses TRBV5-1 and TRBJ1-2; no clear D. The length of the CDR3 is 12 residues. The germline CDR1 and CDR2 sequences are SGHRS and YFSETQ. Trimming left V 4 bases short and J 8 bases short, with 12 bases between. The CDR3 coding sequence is TGCGCCAGCAGCCCGGCGGGGTCCGGCTACACCTTC. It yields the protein CASSPAGSGYTF.

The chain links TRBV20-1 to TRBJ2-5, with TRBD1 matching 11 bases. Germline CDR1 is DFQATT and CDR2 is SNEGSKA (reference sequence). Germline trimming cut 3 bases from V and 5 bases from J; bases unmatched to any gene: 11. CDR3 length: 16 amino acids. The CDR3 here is CSASIGRTGGWETQYF. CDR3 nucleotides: TGCAGTGCTAGTATCGGGCGGACAGGGGGCTGGGAGACCCAGTACTTC.

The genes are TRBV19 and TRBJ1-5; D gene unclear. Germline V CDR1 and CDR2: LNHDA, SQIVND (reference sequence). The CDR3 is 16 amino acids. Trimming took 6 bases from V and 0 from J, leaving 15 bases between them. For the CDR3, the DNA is TGTGCCAGTAGAATCACAGTTCTCTATAGCAATCAGCCCCAGCATTTT. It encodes CASRITVLYSNQPQHF.

The CDR3 region has the DNA TGTGCCAGCAGCAGGGGGACTGGAAACACCATATATTTT. Its translation is CASSRGTGNTIYF. The chain joins TRBV12-3 or TRBV12-4 to TRBJ1-3, with 7 bases lining up with TRBD1. Trimming took 6 bases from V and 2 from J; bases not matched to a gene: 1. The CDR3 contains 13 residues.

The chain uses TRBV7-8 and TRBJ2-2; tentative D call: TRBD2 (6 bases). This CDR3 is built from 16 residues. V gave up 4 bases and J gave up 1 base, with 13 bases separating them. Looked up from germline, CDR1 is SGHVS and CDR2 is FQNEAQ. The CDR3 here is CASSSRGYGNTGELFF. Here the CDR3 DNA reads TGTGCCAGCAGCTCCCGGGGGTACGGGAACACCGGGGAGCTGTTTTTT.

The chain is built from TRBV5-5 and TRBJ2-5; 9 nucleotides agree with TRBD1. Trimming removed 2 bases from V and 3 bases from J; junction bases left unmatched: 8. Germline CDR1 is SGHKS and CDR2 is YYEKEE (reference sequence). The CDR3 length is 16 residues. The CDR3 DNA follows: TGTGCCAGCAGCTTCGGGACAGGGAGGCTTGAAGAGACCCAGTACTTC. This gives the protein CASSFGTGRLEETQYF.

This CDR3 reads CSVVDLRTRGAYEQYF. In DNA form, the CDR3 reads TGCAGCGTCGTTGACCTTAGGACCCGGGGGGCCTACGAGCAGTACTTC. The chain uses TRBV29-1 and TRBJ2-7, with TRBD2 identical over 7 bases. Trimming cost V 6 bases and J 2 bases; bases outside gene matches: 16. The CDR3 sequence is 16 residues long. Per germline, CDR1 SQVTM and CDR2 ANQGSEA.

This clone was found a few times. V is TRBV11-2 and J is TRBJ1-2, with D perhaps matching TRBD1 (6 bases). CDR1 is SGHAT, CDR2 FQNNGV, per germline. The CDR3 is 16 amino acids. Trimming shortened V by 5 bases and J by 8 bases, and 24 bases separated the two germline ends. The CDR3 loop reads CASSPGGADGILGYTF. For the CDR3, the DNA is TGTGCCAGCAGCCCTGGGGGCGCAGACGGGATCCTAGGCTACACCTTC.

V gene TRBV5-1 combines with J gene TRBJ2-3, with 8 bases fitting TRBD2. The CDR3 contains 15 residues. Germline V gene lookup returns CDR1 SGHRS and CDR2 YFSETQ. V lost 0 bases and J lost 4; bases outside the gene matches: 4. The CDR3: CASSLGAGVADTQYF. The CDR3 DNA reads TGCGCCAGCAGCTTGGGAGCGGGAGTAGCAGATACGCAGTATTTT.